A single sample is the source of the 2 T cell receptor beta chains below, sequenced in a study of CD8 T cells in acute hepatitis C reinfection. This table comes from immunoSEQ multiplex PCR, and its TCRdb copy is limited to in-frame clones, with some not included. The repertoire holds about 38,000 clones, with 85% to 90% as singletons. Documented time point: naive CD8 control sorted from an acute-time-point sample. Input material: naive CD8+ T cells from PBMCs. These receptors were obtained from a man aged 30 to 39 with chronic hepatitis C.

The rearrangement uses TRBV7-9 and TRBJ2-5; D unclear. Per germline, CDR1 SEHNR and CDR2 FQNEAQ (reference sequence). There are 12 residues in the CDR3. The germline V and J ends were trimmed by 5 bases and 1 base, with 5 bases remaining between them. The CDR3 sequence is CASSRVQETQYF. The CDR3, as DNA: TGTGCCAGCAGCAGAGTCCAAGAGACCCAGTACTTC.

CDR3 residues: CASSSRTGELFF. As DNA, the CDR3 is TGTGCCAGCAGCTCCAGAACCGGGGAGCTGTTTTTT. J is TRBJ2-2 and V is TRBV13; D gene uncertain. Germline V gives CDR1 PRHDT, CDR2 FYEKMQ (reference sequence). V gave up 4 bases and J gave up 5 bases, with 5 bases separating them. The CDR3 spans 12 residues.